The T cell receptor beta chain under discussion was sequenced for a study of graft-versus-host responses after intestinal transplantation. Background on the study: Anti-thymocyte globulin induction preceded 2 to 4 years of tacrolimus and steroid maintenance in all recipients.

The ends were cut back, 4 bases at V and 6 bases at J, with 7 bases in the middle. The germline V gene encodes CDR1 MDHEN and CDR2 SYDVKM. The CDR3 has 11 residues. Study-wide results and caveats: Early post-transplant HvG declines tracked with peak circulating GvH clone levels. Allografts of one patient group, those with graft-donor T cell macrochimerism, had high graft-versus-host to host-versus-graft clonal ratios.

Points on this clone: No antigen is known for it.

Some clones are missing from TCRdb's copy, which holds only in-frame ones; the method was immunoSEQ multiplex PCR. Found here are about 25,000 clones, 90% to 95% of them singletons; the top ten hold roughly 0.8%. This clonotype originated in a human patient who received an intestinal transplant, so some T cells may come from the graft donor. Here the sequenced sample was PBMCs, taken approximately 30 days after intestinal transplant. The chain is built from TRBV28 and TRBJ2-7, with D possibly TRBD1 on 5 matching bases. The CDR3 spells CASSYQGEQYF. CDR3 bases: TGTGCCAGCAGTTACCAGGGCGAGCAGTACTTC. Full variable domain (outside the CDR3, taken from reference TRBV28 and TRBJ2-7): DVKVTQSSRYLVKRTGEKVFLECVQDMDHENMFWYRQDPGLGLRLIYFSYDVKMKEKGDIPEGYSVSREKKERFSLILESASTNQTSMYLCASSYQGEQYFGPGTRLTVT.